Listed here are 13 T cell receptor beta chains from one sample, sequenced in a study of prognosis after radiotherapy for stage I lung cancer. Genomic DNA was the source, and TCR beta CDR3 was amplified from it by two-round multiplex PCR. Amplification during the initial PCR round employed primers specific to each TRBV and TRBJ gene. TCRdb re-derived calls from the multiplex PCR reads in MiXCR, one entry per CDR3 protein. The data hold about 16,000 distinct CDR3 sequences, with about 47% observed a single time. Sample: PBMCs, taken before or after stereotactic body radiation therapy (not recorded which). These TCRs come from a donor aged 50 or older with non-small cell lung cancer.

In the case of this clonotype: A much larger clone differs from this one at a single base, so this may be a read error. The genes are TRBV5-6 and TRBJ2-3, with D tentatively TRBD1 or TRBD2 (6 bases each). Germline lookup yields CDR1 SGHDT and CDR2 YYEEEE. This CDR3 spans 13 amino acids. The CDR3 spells CANSLRRGSTQYF. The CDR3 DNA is TGTGCCAACAGCTTGCGGAGGGGGTCTACGCAGTATTTT.

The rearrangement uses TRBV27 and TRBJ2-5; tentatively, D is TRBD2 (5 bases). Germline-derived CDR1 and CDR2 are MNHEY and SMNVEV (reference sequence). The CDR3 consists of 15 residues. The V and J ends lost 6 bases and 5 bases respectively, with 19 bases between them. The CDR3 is CASSSLDRGRETQYF. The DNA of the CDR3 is TGTGCCAGCAGCAGCCTGGACCGAGGGCGGGAGACCCAGTACTTC.

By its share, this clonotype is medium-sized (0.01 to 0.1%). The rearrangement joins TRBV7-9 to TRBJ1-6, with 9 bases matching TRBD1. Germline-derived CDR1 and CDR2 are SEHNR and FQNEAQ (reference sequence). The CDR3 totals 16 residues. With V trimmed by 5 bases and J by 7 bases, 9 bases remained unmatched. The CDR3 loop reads CASSVGTGTLNSPLHF. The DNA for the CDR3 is TGTGCCAGCAGCGTGGGGACAGGGACTTTAAATTCACCCCTCCACTTT. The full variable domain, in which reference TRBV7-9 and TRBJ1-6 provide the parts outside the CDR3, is DTGVSQNPRHKITKRGQNVTFRCDPISEHNRLYWYRQTLGQGPEFLTYFQNEAQLEKSRLLSDRFSAERPKGSFSTLEIQRTEQGDSAMYLCASSVGTGTLNSPLHFGNGTRLTVT.

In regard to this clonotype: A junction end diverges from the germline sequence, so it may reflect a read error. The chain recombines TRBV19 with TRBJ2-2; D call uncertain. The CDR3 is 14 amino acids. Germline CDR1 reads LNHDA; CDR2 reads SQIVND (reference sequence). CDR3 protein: CASSVPSNTGELFF. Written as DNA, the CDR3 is TGTGCCAGTAGTGTGCCGTCCAACACCGGTGAGCTGTTTTTT.

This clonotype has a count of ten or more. The CDR3 region is CASSLRGRDYGYTF. The CDR3 DNA follows: TGTGCCAGCAGCTTGCGGGGGCGCGACTATGGCTACACCTTC. This chain joins TRBV5-6 and TRBJ1-2, with D possibly matching TRBD1 (6 bases). V dropped 1 base and J dropped 3 bases, with 10 bases sitting between them. Germline values: CDR1 SGHDT, CDR2 YYEEEE. This CDR3 spans 14 amino acids.

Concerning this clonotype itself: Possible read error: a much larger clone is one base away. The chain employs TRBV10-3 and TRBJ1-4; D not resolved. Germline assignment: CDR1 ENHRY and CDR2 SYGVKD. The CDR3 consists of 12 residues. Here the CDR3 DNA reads TGTGCCATCAGCGAGGGTAATGAAAAAATGTTTTTT. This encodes CAISEGNEKMFF.

Here the CDR3 reads CASTLSGDSAFF. The CDR3 DNA reads TGTGCCAGCACCCTAAGTGGGGATTCGGCTTTCTTT. This chain joins TRBV7-9 and TRBJ1-1; D ambiguous. The CDR3 spans 12 residues. V gave up 7 bases and J gave up 11 bases, with 17 bases separating them. The germline V gene has CDR1 SEHNR and CDR2 FQNEAQ (reference sequence).

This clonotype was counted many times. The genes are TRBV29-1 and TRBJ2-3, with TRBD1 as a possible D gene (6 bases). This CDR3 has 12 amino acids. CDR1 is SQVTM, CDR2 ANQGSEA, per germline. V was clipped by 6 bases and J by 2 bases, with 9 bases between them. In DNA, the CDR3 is TGCAGCGTGACAGGCGACACAGATACGCAGTATTTT. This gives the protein CSVTGDTDTQYF.

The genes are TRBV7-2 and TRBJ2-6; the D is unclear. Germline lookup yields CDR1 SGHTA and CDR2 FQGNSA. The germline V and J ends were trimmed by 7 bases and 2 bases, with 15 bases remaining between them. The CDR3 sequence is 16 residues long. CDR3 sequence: CASIPSSGPGANVLTF. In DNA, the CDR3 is TGTGCCAGCATCCCCTCGTCAGGTCCTGGGGCCAACGTCCTGACTTTC.

The CDR3 nucleotides read TGCAGTGCTAGAGAGTTAGGACTTATGCAAAATCAGCCCCAGCATTTT. This sequence encodes CSARELGLMQNQPQHF. The chain couples TRBV20-1 to TRBJ1-5, with no clear D. The germline V gene encodes CDR1 DFQATT and CDR2 SNEGSKA (reference sequence). Trimming took 0 bases from V and 4 from J, leaving 16 bases between them. The CDR3 loop spans 16 amino acids.

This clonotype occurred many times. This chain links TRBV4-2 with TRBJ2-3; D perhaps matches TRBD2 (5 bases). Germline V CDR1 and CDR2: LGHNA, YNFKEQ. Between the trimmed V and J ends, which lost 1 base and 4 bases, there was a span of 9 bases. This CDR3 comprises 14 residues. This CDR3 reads CASSQVGVADTQYF. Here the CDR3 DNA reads TGTGCCAGCAGCCAAGTGGGAGTCGCAGATACGCAGTATTTT.

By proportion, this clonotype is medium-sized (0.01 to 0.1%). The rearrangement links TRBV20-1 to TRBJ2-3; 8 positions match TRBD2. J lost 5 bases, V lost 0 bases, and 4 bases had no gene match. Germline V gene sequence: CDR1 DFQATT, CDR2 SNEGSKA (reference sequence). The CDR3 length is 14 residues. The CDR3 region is CSARDISGGDTQYF. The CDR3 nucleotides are TGCAGTGCTAGAGATATAAGCGGGGGAGATACGCAGTATTTT.

CDR3 coding DNA: TGCGCCAGCAGCATGGGACACCAAATGAGCGGGGAGCTGTTTTTT. Its translation: CASSMGHQMSGELFF. The V gene is TRBV5-1, the J gene TRBJ2-2; maybe TRBD1 (6 bases). Germline V CDR1 and CDR2: SGHRS, YFSETQ. The CDR3 has 15 amino acids. V lost 4 bases and J 7 bases, leaving 17 bases between the germline ends.